These T cell receptor beta chains were read from a single sample in a study of T cell repertoires in aging, cancer and after chemotherapy. MiXCR, run by TCRdb on the multiplex PCR reads, gives a single entry per CDR3 protein. Of about 11,000 distinct CDR3 sequences listed, 20% to 30% are singletons. The sequencing sample was made of blood. These receptors came from a human donor in good health. Both conserved end residues are part of each CDR3. The D gene is left open where the match is weak. Rows may omit the clone size; those that give it use once, few, many or a size class.

abundance | j_gene | d_gene | v_gene | CDR3nt | CDR3aa
. | TRBJ2-5 | . | TRBV28 | TGTGCCAGCAGTTATAGGGGCCGCAGGGCCCAAGAGACCCAGTACTTC | CASSYRGRRAQETQYF
medium-sized | TRBJ1-4 | . | TRBV30 | TGTGCCTGGAGTGTAGGGCAGGGAAATGAAAAACTGTTTTTT | CAWSVGQGNEKLFF
. | TRBJ1-2 | TRBD1 | TRBV7-3 | TGTGCCAGCAGCTCAACCGGGACAGGGGGCGAAGATGGCTACACCTTC | CASSSTGTGGEDGYTF
. | TRBJ1-2 | . | TRBV6-4 | TGTGCCAGCAGCGTCGGGCAGGGGAGTGGCTACACCTTC | CASSVGQGSGYTF
few | TRBJ1-6 | . | TRBV5-1 | TGCGCCAGCAGCTTGTTACCGGCTAATTCACCCCTCCACTTT | CASSLLPANSPLHF
medium-sized | TRBJ2-7 | . | TRBV7-6 | TGTGCCAGCAGCTTAGGCAAGGGGCCGATCTCCTACGAGCAGTACTTC | CASSLGKGPISYEQYF
medium-sized | TRBJ1-3 | . | TRBV19 | TGTGCCAGTAGAACGCAGGGGTCTGGAAACACCATATATTTT | CASRTQGSGNTIYF
. | TRBJ2-1 | . | TRBV5-5 | TGTGCCAGCAGCTCCCAGGAATTCTCTCGCCAGTTCTTC | CASSSQEFSRQFF
. | TRBJ2-3 | TRBD1 | TRBV6-5 | TGTGCCAGCAGCGATCCGGGACAGGGGGCAGATACGCAGTATTTT | CASSDPGQGADTQYF
medium-sized | TRBJ1-2 | . | TRBV12-3/TRBV12-4 | TGTGCCAGCAGCCGATCGGGGGCGGGAGGCTACACCTTC | CASSRSGAGGYTF
. | TRBJ2-7 | . | TRBV5-1 | TGCGCCAGCAGCTTAATGGACATGGCCGAGCAGTACTTC | CASSLMDMAEQYF
. | TRBJ2-2 | . | TRBV7-3 | TGTGCCAGCAGCCTCGGGACAACGACCGGGGAGCTGTTTTTT | CASSLGTTTGELFF
few | TRBJ2-1 | TRBD2 | TRBV20-1 | TGCAGTGCTCCACTAGCGGGGGGGTGGAATGAGCAGTTCTTC | CSAPLAGGWNEQFF
. | TRBJ2-6 | TRBD1 | TRBV7-3 | TGTGCCAGCAGCCCACGGGACAGAGGGGTCCCTGGGGCCAACGTCCTGACTTTC | CASSPRDRGVPGANVLTF
. | TRBJ2-7 | . | TRBV4-2 | TGTGCCAGCAGCCAACCAAATGGGGGAGACTACGAGCAGTACTTC | CASSQPNGGDYEQYF
. | TRBJ1-2 | . | TRBV5-8 | TGTGCCAGCCCCCGGGTGAGAAGCAAGGGCTACACCTTC | CASPRVRSKGYTF
. | TRBJ2-7 | . | TRBV7-9 | TGTGCCAGCAGCTTAGACCTCGGGCAGGGAAACGAGCAGTACTTC | CASSLDLGQGNEQYF
few | TRBJ2-7 | TRBD2 | TRBV11-2 | TGTGCCAGCAGCTGGCTAGCGGGGAAACTCTACGAGCAGTACTTC | CASSWLAGKLYEQYF
. | TRBJ2-2 | . | TRBV5-6 | TGTGCCAGCAGCTTGGCCTGGCAGGCGGGCACCGGGGAGCTGTTTTTT | CASSLAWQAGTGELFF
. | TRBJ1-1 | . | TRBV7-9 | TGTGCCAGCAGCTTCCGATCCCAAGAGGGCACTGAAGCTTTCTTT | CASSFRSQEGTEAFF
medium-sized | TRBJ1-4 | . | TRBV27 | TGTGCCAGCAGTTTAAATCGGCCGGCGGCAACTAATGAAAAACTGTTTTTT | CASSLNRPAATNEKLFF
. | TRBJ1-3 | TRBD1 | TRBV5-1 | TGCGCCAGCAGCCCGACAGGGAGTGGAAACACCATATATTTT | CASSPTGSGNTIYF
medium-sized | TRBJ1-6 | . | TRBV6-1 | TGTGCCAGCAACCAGGGGTACTCACCCCTCCACTTT | CASNQGYSPLHF
. | TRBJ2-3 | TRBD2 | TRBV20-1 | TGCAGTGCAGACACTAGCGGGGCGGGTACGCAGTATTTT | CSADTSGAGTQYF
. | TRBJ2-3 | . | TRBV20-1 | TGCAGTTCTTCGAGAGGAGGGAGCTACACAGATACGCAGTATTTT | CSSSRGGSYTDTQYF
. | TRBJ1-2 | . | TRBV28 | TGTGCCAGCAGTGGCCGGTCGGGTGGCTACACCTTC | CASSGRSGGYTF
few | TRBJ2-5 | TRBD1 | TRBV7-9 | TGTGCCAGCAGCCCACAGGGGGAGACCCAGTACTTC | CASSPQGETQYF
. | TRBJ2-7 | . | TRBV7-9 | TGTGCCAGCAGCCAGACCCCCGTCGGGAACTACGAGCAGTACTTC | CASSQTPVGNYEQYF
few | TRBJ2-7 | . | TRBV28 | TGTGCCAGCAGTTTAATCGGGACCGAGCAGTACTTC | CASSLIGTEQYF
. | TRBJ1-2 | . | TRBV6-5 | TGTGCCAGCGGTGAAGGACCCTTTAACTATGGCTACACCTTC | CASGEGPFNYGYTF
few | TRBJ2-1 | . | TRBV5-6 | TGTGCCAGCAGCTATGGACTGGCGGGTGTCAGCTCCTACAATGAGCAGTTCTTC | CASSYGLAGVSSYNEQFF
medium-sized | TRBJ1-1 | TRBD1 | TRBV19 | TGTGCCAGTAGTAGTTACAGGGGGCCCACTGAAGCTTTCTTT | CASSSYRGPTEAFF
. | TRBJ1-3 | . | TRBV25-1 | TGTGCCAGCAGTGAATCAGGAGGAGACTCTGGAAACACCATATATTTT | CASSESGGDSGNTIYF
medium-sized | TRBJ2-7 | . | TRBV11-2 | TGTGCCAGCAGCCCTCAGGTCCTCAACGAGCAGTACTTC | CASSPQVLNEQYF
. | TRBJ1-2 | TRBD1 | TRBV5-5 | TGTGCCAGCAGCCAGGGGGTAAACTATGGCTACACCTTC | CASSQGVNYGYTF
few | TRBJ1-6 | . | TRBV6-5 | TGTGCCAGCAGCCTTCTGGGGGGGGGGGCGACCTCGCGTTCACCCCTCCACTTT | CASSLLGGGATSRSPLHF
medium-sized | TRBJ1-3 | TRBD1 | TRBV15 | TGTGCCACCAGCAGAACGACAGGGTCTGGAAACACCATATATTTT | CATSRTTGSGNTIYF
. | TRBJ2-1 | TRBD1 | TRBV5-6 | TGCGCCAGCAGCCCGGGACAGGGAAACTACAATGAGCAGTTCTTC | CASSPGQGNYNEQFF
few | TRBJ1-3 | TRBD1 | TRBV5-4 | TGTGCCAGCAGCTCCGGACAGGGCAGTGGAAACACCATATATTTT | CASSSGQGSGNTIYF
few | TRBJ1-1 | . | TRBV5-1 | TGCGCCAGCAGCTTGAGGACCGCCTCGGACACTGAAGCTTTCTTT | CASSLRTASDTEAFF
. | TRBJ1-5 | . | TRBV25-1 | TGTGCCAGCAGTGATGGGGGAGCCAGCAATCAGCCCCAGCATTTT | CASSDGGASNQPQHF
few | TRBJ2-1 | . | TRBV13 | TGTGCCAGCAGCTTAGAAGGCAATGAGCAGTTCTTC | CASSLEGNEQFF
medium-sized | TRBJ2-5 | . | TRBV6-6 | TGTGCCAGCAGTTACTCGTACAGTAGCCAAGAGACCCAGTACTTC | CASSYSYSSQETQYF
few | TRBJ2-2 | . | TRBV7-2 | TGTGCCAGCAGATCCGGGCGGGGAGGTGAAGAGCTGTTTTTT | CASRSGRGGEELFF
few | TRBJ1-1 | . | TRBV12-3/TRBV12-4 | TGTGCCAGCAGTTTTCATAGGAGCACTGAAGCTTTCTTT | CASSFHRSTEAFF
medium-sized | TRBJ2-1 | TRBD2 | TRBV12-3/TRBV12-4 | TGTGCCACATCGGGTCTAGCGGGGGACTATGAGCAGTTCTTC | CATSGLAGDYEQFF
few | TRBJ2-6 | TRBD2 | TRBV5-4 | TGTGCCAGCAGCCCGGCGGGGGAAAGGAGAGGGGCCAACGTCCTGACTTTC | CASSPAGERRGANVLTF
few | TRBJ1-3 | . | TRBV20-1 | TGCAGTGCTAGTATGGGGGAACCTGGAAACACCATATATTTT | CSASMGEPGNTIYF
. | TRBJ2-5 | TRBD2 | TRBV6-5 | TGCGCCAGCACCGGACTAGCCGAAGAGACCCAGTACTTC | CASTGLAEETQYF
few | TRBJ2-5 | . | TRBV12-3/TRBV12-4 | TGTGCCAGCAGTTTATACCGGACAAGTGGGACCCAGTACTTC | CASSLYRTSGTQYF
few | TRBJ1-2 | . | TRBV20-1 | TGCAGTGCTAGAGTTCCAAGGGGCCGCTATGGCTACACCTTC | CSARVPRGRYGYTF
medium-sized | TRBJ2-5 | . | TRBV20-1 | TGCAGTGCGGGGCCGCCGTGGGAGACCCAGTACTTC | CSAGPPWETQYF
medium-sized | TRBJ1-1 | . | TRBV6-1 | TGTGCCAGCAGTGAAAGGGGACCTACTGAAGCTTTCTTT | CASSERGPTEAFF
medium-sized | TRBJ2-7 | . | TRBV6-1 | TGTGCCAGTATGGACACCTACGAGCAGTACTTC | CASMDTYEQYF
. | TRBJ2-6 | . | TRBV4-1 | TGCGCCAGCAGCCCCAACTCTGGGGCCAACGTCCTGACTTTC | CASSPNSGANVLTF